Reported below is one T cell receptor (beta chain). Generated by immunoSEQ multiplex PCR, the TCRdb table keeps only in-frame clones and is missing some. The table includes 250,000 or so clones, approximately 86% detected once. These data are taken from a study of blood T cell repertoires in COVID-19. Everyone who took part was about 18 to 90 years old, and they came from 20 to 25 US areas. The clonotype comes from a woman aged 18-29 years who had recovered from COVID-19. Sequenced material: PBMCs or T cells enriched from blood (not recorded which).

In nucleotides, the CDR3 is TGTGCCAGCAGCGATCTGGGAGGTTTGAACACTGAAGCTTTCTTT. Its protein is CASSDLGGLNTEAFF. The rearrangement links TRBV9 to TRBJ1-1, with unresolved D. With 3 bases removed from V and 0 bases from J, the gap between germline ends came to 12 bases. CDR1 is SGDLS and CDR2 is YYNGEE in the germline V gene. The CDR3 covers 15 residues.